These 25 T cell receptor beta chains were all obtained from the same sample, sequenced in a study of breast tumors, draining lymph nodes, adjacent tissues. TCRdb reprocessed the multiplex PCR reads with MiXCR, giving one entry per CDR3 protein. The repertoire holds approximately 280,000 distinct CDR3 sequences, with more than 30% as singletons. Breast cancer patients provided tissue from their axillary draining lymph nodes. The specimen was axillary lymph node tissue. Source of these receptors: a female donor with breast cancer. Some clones in this sample may be carry-over from other donors' samples.

With regard to this clonotype: This may come from a read error, since a much larger clone is one base off. The final CDR3 position lacks the conserved phenylalanine or tryptophan, pointing to a likely read error. The chain has TRBV7-8 and TRBJ1-2; D unresolved. The CDR3 length is 14 residues. Germline assignment: CDR1 SGHVS and CDR2 FQNEAQ. V lost 1 base and J 9 bases, leaving 15 bases between the germline ends. The CDR3 coding sequence is TGTGCCAGCAGCTTAGTACCGGGCCCCCAGAGCTACACCCTC. Protein sequence: CASSLVPGPQSYTL.

For this clonotype: A clone one base away is much larger, so this may be a read error. The chain joins TRBV30 to TRBJ1-3; D is uncertain. From germline, CDR1 is GTSNPN and CDR2 SVGIG (reference sequence). The CDR3 sequence is 11 residues long. CDR3 DNA sequence: TGTACCTGGAGTCATGAAAACACCATATATTTT. Its protein product is CTWSHENTIYF.

This clonotype came up many times. CDR3 protein: CASSPGYDEGYTF. CDR3 DNA: TGCGCCAGCAGCCCCGGATATGATGAGGGCTACACCTTC. The chain carries TRBV5-1 and TRBJ1-2; unclear D gene. V gave up 4 bases and J gave up 8 bases, with 15 bases separating them. CDR3 length: 13 amino acids. The germline gives CDR1 SGHRS, CDR2 YFSETQ.

This clonotype has a count of ten or more. V gene TRBV20-1 combines with J gene TRBJ1-5; 12 bases are shared with TRBD1. V trimming: 5 bases; J trimming: 7 bases; junction bases outside the gene matches: 9. CDR1 is DFQATT, CDR2 SNEGSKA, per germline (reference sequence). This CDR3 has 15 amino acids. For the CDR3, the DNA is TGCAGTGCTCAACCGGGACAGGGGGCTTGGCAGCCCCAGCATTTT. It codes for CSAQPGQGAWQPQHF.

This clonotype was recorded at least ten times. V gene TRBV4-3 combines with J gene TRBJ2-1; 8 bases map to TRBD2. Germline CDR1 is LGHNA and CDR2 is YSLEER. The ends lost 4 bases at V and 3 bases at J; junction bases unmatched: 14. The CDR3 sequence is 18 residues long. CDR3 coding DNA: TGCGCCAGCAGCCTTATTCCGGCCGGGACTAGTTTCTACAATGAGCAGTTCTTC. As protein: CASSLIPAGTSFYNEQFF.

The chain couples TRBV25-1 to TRBJ2-7, with D possibly matching TRBD2 (6 bases). This CDR3 is built from 16 residues. The ends were cut back, 4 bases at V and 2 bases at J, with 18 bases in the middle. Germline lookup yields CDR1 MGHDK and CDR2 SYGVNS. The chain's CDR3 is CASSARGPTSTYEQYF. CDR3 DNA sequence: TGTGCCAGCAGTGCTAGAGGCCCGACTAGTACCTACGAGCAGTACTTC.

Points on this clonotype: This may be a read error: a much more frequent sequence differs by one nucleotide. The V gene is TRBV6-1, the J gene TRBJ2-5, with 10 positions matching TRBD2. Germline CDR1 reads MNHNS; CDR2 reads SASEGT. The CDR3 has 14 residues. In DNA, the CDR3 is TGTACCAGCATTTCAAGCGGGAGGGGTGAGACCCAGTACTTC. It codes for CTSISSGRGETQYF.

This clonotype was seen a few times. The junction departs from the called germline gene at one end, perhaps through a read error. The chain combines TRBV24-1 with TRBJ2-1; 8 bases are shared with TRBD2. The CDR3 is 15 amino acids. The V gene's germline CDR1 is KGHDR and CDR2 SFDVKD. CDR3 in amino acids: CATSRREEPYDEQFF. DNA of the CDR3: TGTGCCACCAGTAGGCGGGAGGAGCCCTACGATGAGCAGTTCTTC.

The chain links TRBV15 to TRBJ1-2; tentatively, D is TRBD1 (6 bases). V was shortened by 1 base and J by 12 bases, with 21 bases between the two germline ends. This CDR3 region has 15 residues. Germline V gene sequence: CDR1 LNHNV, CDR2 YYDKDF (reference sequence). CDR3 in amino acids: CATSRGWGRSSGNTF. DNA of the CDR3: TGTGCCACCAGCAGAGGGTGGGGGCGAAGCTCTGGAAACACCTTC.

Only a few counts were recorded for this clonotype. The rearrangement links TRBV18 to TRBJ1-5; D unclear. The V gene lost 5 bases and the J gene lost 4 bases, with 15 bases spanning the gap. From germline, CDR1 is KGHSH and CDR2 LQKENI. The length of the CDR3 is 15 residues. The CDR3 spells CASSKEHLINQPQHF. The CDR3 nucleotides are TGTGCCAGCTCAAAGGAGCACCTAATAAATCAGCCCCAGCATTTT. Full variable domain (outside the CDR3, taken from reference TRBV18 and TRBJ1-5): NAGVMQNPRHLVRRRGQEARLRCSPMKGHSHVYWYRQLPEEGLKFMVYLQKENIIDESGMPKERFSAEFPKEGPSILRIQQVVRGDSAAYFCASSKEHLINQPQHFGDGTRLSIL.

The V call is TRBV20-1, the J call TRBJ2-7; 10 nucleotides line up with TRBD1. Germline values: CDR1 DFQATT, CDR2 SNEGSKA (reference sequence). The V segment lost 7 bases and the J segment 4 bases; nucleotides outside the gene matches: 13. The CDR3 sequence is 15 residues long. This chain's CDR3 is CSGRGDRGAGYEQYF. In nucleotides, the CDR3 is TGCAGTGGCAGGGGGGACAGGGGCGCCGGTTACGAGCAGTACTTC.

This clonotype was picked up many times. This chain uses TRBV6-1 with TRBJ1-5; D unclear. Trimming pared 4 bases from V and 4 bases from J, leaving 8 bases between. Germline CDR1 and CDR2: MNHNS and SASEGT. This CDR3 has 13 residues. CDR3 coding DNA: TGTGCCAGCAGTGCGAGTATTAATCAGCCCCAGCATTTT. Its translation is CASSASINQPQHF.

Details on this clonotype: This may arise from a read error, as a much more abundant clone is one base away. The CDR3 does not end in the conserved phenylalanine or tryptophan, so this is likely a read error. The rearrangement uses TRBV19 and TRBJ1-4; a weak D match, TRBD1 (5 bases). This CDR3 contains 14 residues. CDR1 is LNHDA, CDR2 SQIVND, per germline (reference sequence). V was pared by 6 bases and J by 8 bases, with 16 bases between. In DNA form, the CDR3 reads TGTGCCAGTAGATACACGGGGCCGGGAGAAAAACTGTTTCTT. This encodes CASRYTGPGEKLFL.

Comment on this clonotype: The junction does not match germline at one end; this may be a read error. The chain links TRBV7-3 to TRBJ2-1; D is perhaps TRBD2 (6 bases). The V gene's germline CDR1 is SGHTA and CDR2 FQGTGA. The CDR3 has 15 residues. DNA of the CDR3: TGTGCCAGCAGTTTAAGGAGGGCTATCTCGGATGAGCAGTTCTTC. Translated, it gives CASSLRRAISDEQFF.

The table lists this clonotype with many counts. This chain links TRBV7-2 with TRBJ2-7; TRBD1 is a possible D gene (5 bases). CDR3 size: 13 residues. V lost 8 bases to trimming and J lost 4 bases, with 15 bases between them. CDR1 is SGHTA, CDR2 FQGNSA, per germline. In DNA, the CDR3 is TGTGCCAGCTCCCGACGCAGGGCTTACGAGCAGTACTTC. Amino acid sequence: CASSRRRAYEQYF.

The table lists this clonotype with many counts. This chain joins TRBV19 and TRBJ2-5, with D possibly TRBD2 on 6 matching bases. Trimming took 5 bases from V and 4 from J, leaving 17 bases between them. The CDR3 runs 15 residues. Germline-derived CDR1 and CDR2 are LNHDA and SQIVND (reference sequence). Here the CDR3 reads CASSPLGGRRETQYF. The CDR3 DNA reads as TGTGCCAGTAGTCCATTAGGTGGGAGGAGAGAGACCCAGTACTTC.

This clonotype has at least ten counts. The V and J genes are TRBV12-3 or TRBV12-4 and TRBJ2-5; D gene uncertain. The CDR3 extends over 11 amino acids. V was cut by 6 bases and J by 4 bases, with 6 bases left in between. DNA of the CDR3: TGTGCCAGCAGCCGCAGAGAGACCCAGTACTTC. Residues: CASSRRETQYF.

The V call is TRBV7-8, the J call TRBJ1-1; no definite D call. V shed 7 bases and J shed 1 base, with 16 bases lying between them. Germline V gene sequence: CDR1 SGHVS, CDR2 FQNEAQ. This CDR3 comprises 15 residues. In DNA, the CDR3 is TGTGCCAGCATCCCCAGCCGCGGGTCGAACACTGAAGCTTTCTTT. Translated: CASIPSRGSNTEAFF.

This clonotype came up once. The CDR3 loop reads CATSRLQGVNEKLFF. Written as DNA, the CDR3 is TGTGCCACCAGCAGGTTACAGGGGGTTAATGAAAAACTGTTTTTT. The gene calls are TRBV15 and TRBJ1-4; 8 nucleotides line up with TRBD1. V shed 3 bases, J shed 4 bases, and the junction held 4 bases outside the gene matches. In germline, CDR1 is LNHNV, CDR2 YYDKDF (reference sequence). The CDR3 runs to 15 residues.

For this clonotype: Possible read error: a much larger clone is one base away. DNA of the CDR3: TGTGCCAGCAGTCACGATGGGTCAGTTGTATATGGCTACACCTTC. Its translation: CASSHDGSVVYGYTF. The chain uses TRBV6-5 and TRBJ1-2, with D unresolved. Trimming shortened V by 5 bases and J by 5 bases, and 18 bases separated the two germline ends. CDR1 and CDR2 from the germline V gene are MNHEY and SVGAGI. The CDR3 runs to 15 residues.

Concerning this clonotype: A much larger clone sits a single nucleotide away, making a read error possible. CDR3 loop: CASSLRGAADNEQFF. As DNA, the CDR3 is TGTGCCAGCAGCTTGCGGGGGGCGGCGGACAATGAGCAGTTCTTC. The rearrangement links TRBV5-4 to TRBJ2-1; tentative D call: TRBD2 (7 bases). Trimming pared 1 base from V and 5 bases from J, leaving 13 bases between. Per the germline V gene, CDR1 is SGHNT and CDR2 is YYREEE (reference sequence). The CDR3 totals 15 residues.

At least ten counts were recorded for this clonotype. The chain joins TRBV11-2 to TRBJ2-3; possible D gene TRBD2, 6 bases. The CDR3 contains 14 residues. Trimming removed 1 base at V and 2 bases at J, with 7 bases between. The germline CDR1 and CDR2 sequences are SGHAT and FQNNGV. The CDR3 bases are TGTGCCAGCAGCTTAGGGACTACCACAGATACGCAGTATTTT. This translates into CASSLGTTTDTQYF.

This clonotype was seen ten or more times. This chain connects TRBV20-1 to TRBJ2-5, with TRBD2 matching over 13 bases. The CDR3 runs 15 residues. Unmatched junction bases numbered 9, after V lost 6 bases and J lost 5 bases. Germline CDR1 and CDR2: DFQATT and SNEGSKA (reference sequence). The CDR3 coding sequence is TGCAGTGCGGGTCGGACTAGCGGGAGTTGGGAGACCCAGTACTTC. Protein sequence: CSAGRTSGSWETQYF.

This clonotype was seen just once. The chain combines TRBV20-1 with TRBJ1-5; 7 nucleotides match TRBD1. Germline V gene data show CDR1 as DFQATT and CDR2 as SNEGSKA (reference sequence). The CDR3 consists of 12 residues. V trimming: 5 bases; J trimming: 4 bases; junction bases outside the gene matches: 2. CDR3 sequence: CSALGQNQPQHF. Written as DNA, the CDR3 is TGCAGTGCTCTGGGACAGAATCAGCCCCAGCATTTT.

V gene TRBV6-2 or TRBV6-3 combines with J gene TRBJ2-7, with TRBD1 identical over 7 bases. CDR1 is MNHEY and CDR2 is SVGEGT in the germline V gene. The CDR3 totals 13 residues. The J segment lost 6 bases and the V segment lost 9 bases, leaving 11 bases of the junction unmatched. The CDR3 coding sequence is TGTGCCAGTAGGACAGGCGGTCGTGGCGAGCAGTACTTC. This translates into CASRTGGRGEQYF.